Listed here is a single TCR beta chain. Sequence at one end of the junction differs from germline and may be a read error. How the authors handled the data: Cell counts per sample came from amplifying reference gene primers. Some clones are missing from TCRdb's copy, which holds only in-frame ones; the method was immunoSEQ multiplex PCR. The V and J calls and clone size are taken from that table; D and trimming were inferred from the DNA. The sample records around 230,000 clones, about 81% being singletons. The data belong to a study of blood T cell repertoires in COVID-19. Background on the study: Samples taken during acute and convalescent COVID-19 were collected in the United States, Italy and Spain. The cDNA or gDNA used as material had been derived from T cells, B-cell-depleted T cells, or PBMCs.

The CDR3 runs to 12 residues. The germline V gene has CDR1 MNHEY and CDR2 SVGEGT. The sample consisted of peripheral blood. The receptor's source is an older woman with active or convalescent COVID-19. This chain links TRBV6-2 or TRBV6-3 with TRBJ2-5, with 8 bases matching TRBD2. The CDR3 loop is CASRYSPGGTNF. The CDR3 region has the DNA TGTGCCAGCAGGTACTCCCCGGGGGGGACCAACTTC.